What follows are 25 T cell receptor beta chains derived from one specimen sequenced in a study of blood T cell repertoires in COVID-19. Profiling relied on immunoSEQ multiplex PCR, and the TCRdb table lists in-frame clones only, not all of them. The sample has around 72,000 clones, roughly 83% seen once. Material for sequencing was peripheral blood. These receptors all come from a woman of 80 years or more with acute or convalescent COVID-19.

The chain links TRBV3-1 (or the pseudogene TRBV3-2) to TRBJ2-3; possible D gene TRBD2, 5 bases. CDR1 LGHDT and CDR2 YNNKEL come from the germline V gene (reference sequence). The CDR3 runs 13 residues. Trimming shortened V by 8 bases and J by 5 bases, and 14 bases separated the two germline ends. The CDR3 reads CASAGEWEDTQYF. The CDR3 bases are TGTGCCAGCGCCGGGGAGTGGGAAGATACGCAGTATTTT.

CDR3 sequence reads: CASSLDQSKNIQYF. Written as DNA, the CDR3 is TGCGCCAGCAGCTTGGATCAGTCTAAAAACATTCAGTACTTC. This chain connects TRBV5-1 to TRBJ2-4; D not resolved. Deletions cut 0 bases from V and 4 bases from J, with 8 bases between. This CDR3 region has 14 residues. In germline, CDR1 is SGHRS, CDR2 YFSETQ.

The CDR3 region has the DNA TGTGCCAGCAGCCCGACAGGGGGAGAGGGCTACACCTTC. It yields the protein CASSPTGGEGYTF. V is TRBV5-4 and J is TRBJ1-2; 9 nucleotides agree with TRBD1. V was pared by 4 bases and J by 8 bases, with 6 bases of the junction left unmatched. This CDR3 spans 13 amino acids. Germline V gives CDR1 SGHNT, CDR2 YYREEE (reference sequence).

The chain joins TRBV29-1 to TRBJ1-4; 7 bases are shared with TRBD1. The CDR3 runs 13 residues. In germline, CDR1 is SQVTM, CDR2 ANQGSEA. V trimming: 7 bases; J trimming: 7 bases; junction bases outside the gene matches: 9. CDR3 protein: CSGRDSPAEKLFF. CDR3 nucleotide sequence: TGCAGCGGAAGGGACAGCCCGGCTGAAAAACTGTTTTTT.

This chain connects TRBV5-1 to TRBJ2-5; 7 nucleotides agree with TRBD1. Losses at the gene ends were 2 bases for V and 5 bases for J; bases not matched to a gene: 9. The CDR3 extends over 15 amino acids. Per the germline V gene, CDR1 is SGHRS and CDR2 is YFSETQ. The CDR3 reads CASSFNLQGRETQYF. Here the CDR3 DNA reads TGCGCCAGCAGCTTTAATTTACAGGGGCGCGAGACCCAGTACTTC.

The chain is built from TRBV7-2 and TRBJ1-6, with D tentatively TRBD1 (5 bases). The CDR3 sequence is 16 residues long. Germline V CDR1 and CDR2: SGHTA, FQGNSA. Trimming pared 2 bases from V and 9 bases from J, leaving 17 bases between. CDR3 bases: TGTGCCAGCAGCTTAAGCCAGGGATTCAGTGGTTCACCCCTCCACTTT. It encodes CASSLSQGFSGSPLHF.

The chain joins TRBV6-5 to TRBJ1-6, with D perhaps TRBD1 (6 bases). Between the trimmed V and J ends, which lost 5 bases and 8 bases, there was a span of 13 bases. The V gene's germline CDR1 is MNHEY and CDR2 SVGAGI. CDR3 size: 14 residues. The CDR3: CASSNRVGDSPLHF. CDR3 bases: TGTGCCAGCAGTAACAGGGTGGGCGATTCACCCCTCCACTTT.

The chain carries TRBV18 and TRBJ2-3, with 8 bases aligning to TRBD2. J was trimmed by 2 bases and V by 5 bases; bases with no gene match: 3. The CDR3 loop spans 14 amino acids. CDR1 KGHSH and CDR2 LQKENI come from the germline V gene. The CDR3 bases are TGTGCCAGCTCAAGGACTAGCCCCACAGATACGCAGTATTTT. It encodes CASSRTSPTDTQYF.

The chain links TRBV6-6 to TRBJ2-2, with unresolved D. V dropped 4 bases and J dropped 0 bases, with 9 bases sitting between them. This CDR3 spans 15 amino acids. From germline, CDR1 is MNHNY and CDR2 SVGAGI (reference sequence). DNA for the CDR3: TGTGCCAGCAGTTTAGGAGCCCCGAACACCGGGGAGCTGTTTTTT. Translated, it gives CASSLGAPNTGELFF.

The genes are TRBV15 and TRBJ1-2; TRBD1 matches at 11 bases. The V and J ends lost 1 base and 4 bases, in that order; junction bases with no gene match: 5. Germline-derived CDR1 and CDR2 are LNHNV and YYDKDF (reference sequence). The CDR3 loop spans 16 amino acids. Here the CDR3 reads CATSRASGQGAYGYTF. In nucleotides, the CDR3 is TGTGCCACCAGCAGAGCCAGTGGACAGGGGGCCTATGGCTACACCTTC.

This clone was counted a few times. The chain is built from TRBV20-1 and TRBJ1-2, with 11 bases matching TRBD1. Germline trimming cut 7 bases from V and 7 bases from J; bases unmatched to any gene: 2. From germline, CDR1 is DFQATT and CDR2 SNEGSKA (reference sequence). This CDR3 spans 11 amino acids. DNA of the CDR3: TGCAGTGTCGGGACAGGGGGTGGCTACACCTTC. Translating it yields CSVGTGGGYTF.

The rearrangement links TRBV5-4 to TRBJ2-7, with TRBD1 identical over 8 bases. V trimming: 7 bases; J trimming: 3 bases; junction bases outside the gene matches: 6. The CDR3 runs 13 residues. Looked up from germline, CDR1 is SGHNT and CDR2 is YYREEE (reference sequence). CDR3 amino acids: CASGGQELYEQYF. DNA of the CDR3: TGTGCCAGCGGGGGACAGGAGCTCTACGAGCAGTACTTC.

This chain uses TRBV19 with TRBJ2-2, with D perhaps TRBD2 (6 bases). Germline V lookup: CDR1 LNHDA, CDR2 SQIVND (reference sequence). The CDR3 is made up of 13 amino acids. V was trimmed by 8 bases and J by 7 bases, leaving 14 bases between them. The CDR3 here is CASEKGLSGELFF. CDR3 in DNA: TGTGCCAGTGAGAAGGGACTCAGCGGGGAGCTGTTTTTT. Combining the CDR3 with reference TRBV19 and TRBJ2-2 gives the whole variable domain DGGITQSPKYLFRKEGQNVTLSCEQNLNHDAMYWYRQDPGQGLRLIYYSQIVNDFQKGDIAEGYSVSREKKESFPLTVTSAQKNPTAFYLCASEKGLSGELFFGEGSRLTVL.

This chain links TRBV11-2 with TRBJ2-1; 11 bases fit TRBD2. Looked up from germline, CDR1 is SGHAT and CDR2 is FQNNGV. This CDR3 is built from 15 residues. Trimming cost V 5 bases and J 9 bases; bases outside gene matches: 9. For the CDR3, the DNA is TGTGCCAGCAGCCCTACTAGCGGGAGAGTCGGTGAGCAGTTCTTC. It codes for CASSPTSGRVGEQFF.

The gene calls are TRBV7-9 and TRBJ1-3; 7 positions match TRBD1. The V and J ends lost 5 bases and 4 bases, in that order; junction bases with no gene match: 5. This CDR3 is built from 14 residues. CDR1 is SEHNR, CDR2 FQNEAQ, per germline (reference sequence). The CDR3 loop reads CASSTTGVGNTIYF. The CDR3 DNA sequence: TGTGCCAGCAGCACCACAGGGGTCGGAAACACCATATATTTT.

The rearrangement uses TRBV2 and TRBJ1-5; 8 nucleotides agree with TRBD1. V dropped 7 bases and J dropped 4; count of bases not matched to a gene: 12. CDR1 and CDR2 from the germline V gene are SNHLY and FYNNEI. The CDR3 spans 16 residues. The CDR3 DNA follows: TGTGCCAGCAAAAGTACAACAGGGGGTACAAATCAGCCCCAGCATTTT. Translated, it gives CASKSTTGGTNQPQHF.

This chain uses TRBV7-9 with TRBJ1-6; 12 bases match TRBD1. With 5 bases clipped from V and 11 bases from J, the junction kept 10 bases outside the gene matches. This CDR3 has 16 amino acids. Germline lookup yields CDR1 SEHNR and CDR2 FQNEAQ (reference sequence). The CDR3 DNA sequence: TGTGCCAGCAGCCCGGGACAGGGGGCGCAAGGGACACCCCTCCACTTT. It yields the protein CASSPGQGAQGTPLHF.

This rearrangement joins TRBV2 to TRBJ2-5, with 8 nucleotides matching TRBD1. Trimming at V came to 6 bases and at J to 1 base, leaving 7 bases not matched to a gene. Germline CDR1 SNHLY, CDR2 FYNNEI. The CDR3 length is 15 residues. The CDR3 sequence is CASRPRDRFQETQYF. In DNA form, the CDR3 reads TGTGCCAGCAGGCCGAGGGACAGGTTCCAAGAGACCCAGTACTTC.

The chain has TRBV7-9 and TRBJ2-7; a possible D gene is TRBD1 (5 bases). V was shortened by 4 bases and J by 2 bases, with 12 bases between the two germline ends. In germline, CDR1 is SEHNR, CDR2 FQNEAQ (reference sequence). The CDR3 length is 14 residues. Here the CDR3 DNA reads TGTGCCAGCAGCTCTCTGACAGTAACCTACGAGCAGTACTTC. It encodes CASSSLTVTYEQYF.

J is TRBJ2-1 and V is TRBV28; TRBD1 agrees at 8 bases. This CDR3 comprises 15 residues. The V and J ends lost 6 bases and 2 bases, in that order; junction bases with no gene match: 6. CDR1 MDHEN and CDR2 SYDVKM come from the germline V gene. Written as DNA, the CDR3 is TGTGCCAGCAGCCAGGGGGCGAATACCTACAATGAGCAGTTCTTC. Translation gives CASSQGANTYNEQFF.

This rearrangement joins TRBV29-1 to TRBJ2-7; the match to TRBD1 covers 8 bases. The CDR3 length is 14 residues. Trimming took 4 bases from V and 0 from J; bases not matched to a gene: 5. Germline CDR1 and CDR2: SQVTM and ANQGSEA. The CDR3 sequence is CSVATTGASYEQYF. CDR3 DNA: TGCAGCGTTGCCACGACAGGGGCCTCCTACGAGCAGTACTTC.

V and J are TRBV9 and TRBJ1-6; 7 bases align to TRBD1. Per germline, CDR1 SGDLS and CDR2 YYNGEE. CDR3 length equals 16 residues. The junction had 6 bases not matched to a gene; V was cut back by 0 bases and J by 6 bases. The CDR3 sequence is CASSVAQTGRNSPLHF. In nucleotides, the CDR3 is TGTGCCAGCAGCGTAGCCCAGACAGGGCGTAATTCACCCCTCCACTTT.

The rearrangement joins TRBV6-5 to TRBJ1-1, with D maybe TRBD1 (5 bases). In germline, CDR1 is MNHEY, CDR2 SVGAGI. With 7 bases removed from V and 2 bases from J, the gap between germline ends came to 11 bases. This CDR3 comprises 13 residues. The CDR3 protein is CASNRQPNTEAFF. In nucleotides, the CDR3 is TGTGCCAGCAATCGACAGCCAAACACTGAAGCTTTCTTT.

The chain combines TRBV6-1 with TRBJ1-2, with unresolved D. Germline CDR1 is MNHNS and CDR2 is SASEGT. The CDR3 is 15 amino acids. V dropped 3 bases and J dropped 1 base, with 12 bases sitting between them. In DNA form, the CDR3 reads TGTGCCAGCAGTGACCCTTTTGAGTTTAACTATGGCTACACCTTC. This translates into CASSDPFEFNYGYTF.

The rearrangement links TRBV5-1 to TRBJ2-3; D is undetermined. In germline, CDR1 is SGHRS, CDR2 YFSETQ. Trimming removed 1 base at V and 2 bases at J, with 5 bases between. This CDR3 comprises 13 residues. The CDR3 DNA reads TGCGCCAGCAGCTTGTTCCTCACAGATACGCAGTATTTT. Its translation is CASSLFLTDTQYF.